This TCR beta chain was profiled in a study of Ad26.COV2.S vaccination and SARS-CoV-2 variants (dated by TCRdb to the early 2020s). Regarding the study in general: Donors in the vaccine arm were drawn from COV1001, a multicentre, randomized, double-blind, placebo-controlled phase I-IIa trial testing Ad26.COV2.S in healthy adults. Throughout the experiments and outcome assessment, investigators stayed blinded to trial group allocation. The specificity and breadth of SARS-CoV-2-reactive T cell receptors after Ad26.COV2.S vaccination were assessed by TCRbeta repertoire sequencing. Ad26.COV2.S was administered intramuscularly at 5 x 10^10 or 1 x 10^11 viral particles, either as a single shot or as two shots given 56 days apart. Trial participants were randomized into five groups of five: low-dose or high-dose Ad26.COV2.S given once or twice, or placebo on both occasions. The TCR-sequenced set comprised approximately 32 samples: some 19 Ad26.COV2.S vaccine recipients, 5 placebo recipients and 8 SARS-CoV-2 convalescent individuals.

Results the study describes overall, beyond this receptor: The study was not powered for comparison of responses between vaccine doses or regimens. According to the authors, total T cell responses may have been underestimated by the TCR breadth and depth analyses. Non-spike TCR breadth was comparable between vaccine and placebo recipients, consistent with the vaccine containing only spike. After vaccination, spike-specific CD8+ and CD4+ T cell responses were reported to show substantial breadth. Ad26.COV2.S recipients had higher spike-specific TCR breadth than placebo recipients (P = 0.0014).

The immunoSEQ Assay was the method used to sequence TCRbeta CDR3 regions. After extraction, genomic DNA underwent amplification by bias-controlled multiplex PCR, followed by high-throughput sequencing. Regarding the original processing steps: To quantify the absolute abundance of every unique TCRbeta CDR3 region, sequences were collapsed and filtered. T cell fraction was estimated by normalizing TCRbeta template counts to usable DNA, with usable DNA measured through amplification of reference genes found in all nucleated cells. Repertoire TCRs were annotated as SARS-CoV-2-specific when V gene, CDR3 amino acid sequence and J gene were exactly matched to a known reactive TCR set. The reference SARS-CoV-2 TCR set was derived from MIRA and filtered for enrichment in COVID-19-positive ImmuneCODE repertoires, a step that removed public or cross-reactive TCRs. Drawing on the MIRA antigens, annotated TCRs were analysed further at the level of specific ORF or position within ORF. Breadth was defined as the number of annotated unique rearrangements divided by the total number of unique productive rearrangements, and depth was defined as the summed frequency of the annotated unique rearrangements. TCR breadth was compared between groups using two-sided Wilcoxon rank-sum tests. As stored in TCRdb, this immuneACCESS dataset retains in-frame rearrangements with V and J assigned. A fraction of the clones does not appear; measured against another copy, unresolved V genes explain less than half of the discrepancy, and the remainder lacks a known reason. V, J and clone size are taken as reported in that table, and D and trimming were inferred from the DNA itself. Here the sample has roughly 320,000 clones; around nine tenths occur a single time. About 3% of the sample rests with the top ten.

The label giving this sample's treatment or condition can be read as: over 15 received Ad26.COV2.S at low or high dose, single or two shots; about 5 received placebo; per-sample allocation not given. Repertoires of vaccine and placebo recipients were sequenced from samples taken on day 63 after the first injection. Cohort 1b enrolled 25 or so adults aged 18-55 years at a single site in Boston, USA, between 29 July and 7 August 2020. As a vaccine, Ad26.COV2.S was a replication-incompetent adenovirus type 26 vector that expressed a prefusion-stabilized SARS-CoV-2 spike protein derived from the original Wuhan strain. As regards this clone: It has no known antigen specificity. There are no base qualities to consult, and no much larger clone falls within one base.

The trim is 5 bases for V and 4 bases for J, with a gap of 16 bases between the germline ends. The germline V gene (reference sequence) yields SEHNR for CDR1 and FQNEAQ for CDR2. The cysteine opens and the phenylalanine closes a CDR3 of 15 amino acids. The kept DNA is CDR3 alone, 45 bases in frame from the first base. The sequence joins TRBV7-9 to TRBJ2-3; no D segment can be confidently identified. The sequence was collected from a person aged 18-65 years who received the Ad26.COV2.S COVID-19 vaccine or a placebo. This specimen was peripheral blood, taken in a trial of Ad26.COV2.S vaccine versus placebo. The DNA sequence follows: TGTGCCAGCAGCCTCGGTGGTATTCATCCAGATACGCAGTATTTT. Its amino acids are CASSLGGIHPDTQYF.